A selection of T cell receptor beta chains follows, all from one sample in a study of cytomegalovirus exposure and HLA in healthy donors. Method: immunoSEQ multiplex PCR; TCRdb's copy keeps in-frame clones and lacks some. The sample shows under 200,000 clones, and less than 6.5% sits with its ten largest clones. Sequenced input: PBMCs. These receptors all come from a man aged 25-40 years in good health and CMV-seronegative. The CDR3 runs from the conserved cysteine through the conserved F or W. D genes are given only for firm matches.

j_gene	d_gene	v_gene	CDR3aa	CDR3nt
TRBJ1-1	TRBD1	TRBV18	CASSPGQGARTEAFF	TGTGCCAGCTCCCCCGGACAGGGGGCGCGAACTGAAGCTTTCTTT
TRBJ1-5	TRBD1	TRBV2	CASSGIGQGVNQPQHF	TGTGCCAGCAGTGGGATAGGGCAGGGGGTGAATCAGCCCCAGCATTTT
TRBJ1-3	-	TRBV15	CATSKDIYLGNTIYF	TGTGCCACCAGCAAGGACATTTACTTGGGAAACACCATATATTTT
TRBJ1-2	TRBD1	TRBV29-1	CSVVPRTGGRYGYTF	TGCAGCGTCGTCCCTAGGACAGGGGGCCGGTATGGCTACACCTTC
TRBJ2-3	TRBD1	TRBV7-2	CASSLGQFTDTQYF	TGTGCCAGCAGCTTGGGACAGTTCACAGATACGCAGTATTTT
TRBJ2-1	-	TRBV7-3	CASSLAQGGDEQFF	TGTGCCAGCAGCTTGGCACAGGGGGGGGATGAGCAGTTCTTC
TRBJ2-5	-	TRBV5-1	CASSLDSVEETQYF	TGCGCCAGCAGCTTGGATAGCGTGGAAGAGACCCAGTACTTC
TRBJ2-2	-	TRBV9	CASSPGVLAIGELFF	TGTGCCAGCAGCCCAGGAGTCCTAGCGATAGGGGAGCTGTTTTTT
TRBJ2-1	TRBD2	TRBV10-1	CASSEAQEGGSNEQFF	TGCGCCAGCAGTGAAGCGCAGGAGGGAGGGAGCAATGAGCAGTTCTTC
TRBJ2-2	-	TRBV9	CASSVPGVNTGELFF	TGTGCCAGCAGCGTACCGGGGGTGAACACCGGGGAGCTGTTTTTT
TRBJ2-2	TRBD1	TRBV9	CASSPRTGGTNTGELFF	TGTGCCAGCAGCCCCCGGACAGGGGGCACGAACACCGGGGAGCTGTTTTTT
TRBJ2-7	-	TRBV5-1	CASGDIDYEQYF	TGCGCCAGCGGGGACATAGACTACGAGCAGTACTTC
TRBJ2-1	TRBD2	TRBV5-1	CASSEASGRYNEQFF	TGCGCCAGCAGCGAGGCTAGCGGGAGGTACAATGAGCAGTTCTTC
TRBJ2-3	TRBD1	TRBV5-4	CASSLLRTGVSDTQYF	TGTGCCAGCAGCTTGCTGAGGACAGGGGTCTCAGATACGCAGTATTTT
TRBJ2-5	TRBD1	TRBV29-1	CSVEDPRDRQETQYF	TGCAGCGTTGAAGACCCCCGGGACAGACAAGAGACCCAGTACTTC
TRBJ2-7	TRBD2	TRBV13	CASQRAGGLGYEQYF	TGTGCCAGCCAGAGAGCGGGGGGCTTAGGGTACGAGCAGTACTTC
TRBJ1-6	-	TRBV27	CASSDQDNSPLHF	TGTGCCAGCAGTGATCAGGATAATTCACCCCTCCACTTT
TRBJ2-5	TRBD1	TRBV6-5	CASSSGTGKETQYF	TGTGCCAGCAGCTCCGGGACAGGGAAAGAGACCCAGTACTTC
TRBJ2-5	TRBD2	TRBV15	CATSRVLIAGGRETQYF	TGTGCCACCAGCAGAGTTCTTATAGCGGGAGGAAGGGAGACCCAGTACTTC
TRBJ2-5	-	TRBV10-3	CAISGYQGIEETQYF	TGTGCCATCAGTGGCTATCAGGGGATCGAGGAGACCCAGTACTTC
TRBJ2-3	-	TRBV18	CASSQGLGITTDTQYF	TGTGCCAGCTCACAGGGACTCGGGATCACCACAGATACGCAGTATTTT
TRBJ1-3	TRBD1	TRBV18	CASSLVSGTGALTIYF	TGTGCCAGCTCACTTGTCTCCGGGACAGGGGCTCTCACCATATATTTT
TRBJ2-5	-	TRBV7-9	CASSLLAIQETQYF	TGTGCCAGCAGCTTATTGGCCATCCAAGAGACCCAGTACTTC
TRBJ1-5	-	TRBV27	CASSSDRENSNQPQHF	TGTGCCAGCAGCTCGGACAGAGAGAATAGCAATCAGCCCCAGCATTTT
TRBJ1-2	-	TRBV30	CAVQPGGPHEGYTF	TGTGCCGTCCAGCCGGGGGGCCCTCATGAGGGCTACACCTTC
TRBJ1-1	-	TRBV9	CASSFSGGERTEAFF	TGTGCCAGCAGCTTTTCCGGGGGGGAGCGGACTGAAGCTTTCTTT
TRBJ1-1	-	TRBV7-9	CASSQREGAVGTEAFF	TGTGCCAGCAGCCAAAGAGAAGGGGCGGTGGGCACTGAAGCTTTCTTT
TRBJ1-2	TRBD1	TRBV6-1	CASNSGGDYGYTF	TGTGCCAGCAATTCAGGGGGCGACTATGGCTACACCTTC
TRBJ2-2	TRBD2	TRBV5-1	CASSLALAGAYTGELFF	TGCGCCAGCAGCTTGGCGCTAGCGGGGGCTTACACCGGGGAGCTGTTTTTT
TRBJ2-1	-	TRBV7-3	CASSPTSSSYNEQFF	TGTGCCAGCAGCCCGACTAGTAGCTCCTACAATGAGCAGTTCTTC
TRBJ1-5	-	TRBV10-3	CAISEVDQPQHF	TGTGCCATCAGTGAGGTCGATCAGCCCCAGCATTTT
TRBJ1-1	-	TRBV19	CASRPGYNTEAFF	TGTGCCAGTAGGCCAGGGTATAACACTGAAGCTTTCTTT
TRBJ1-1	TRBD1	TRBV19	CAGSIGTGGKAFF	TGTGCCGGTAGTATTGGGACAGGGGGTAAGGCTTTCTTT
TRBJ2-1	-	TRBV7-9	CASSSQGASGMSSYNEQFF	TGTGCCAGCAGCTCGCAGGGGGCTAGCGGGATGAGCTCCTACAATGAGCAGTTCTTC
TRBJ1-2	-	TRBV5-8	CASSLGQNYGYTF	TGTGCCAGCAGCCTAGGACAGAACTATGGCTACACCTTC
TRBJ2-5	TRBD1	TRBV6-5	CASSYGTPGGQETQYF	TGTGCCAGCAGTTACGGGACCCCAGGGGGCCAAGAGACCCAGTACTTC
TRBJ1-4	-	TRBV7-2	CASSLSRGVSTNEKLFF	TGTGCCAGCAGCTTATCCCGGGGAGTGTCAACTAATGAAAAACTGTTTTTT
TRBJ2-3	TRBD2	TRBV5-4	CASSSRLAGVADTQYF	TGTGCCAGCAGCTCGCGACTAGCGGGAGTGGCAGATACGCAGTATTTT
TRBJ2-1	TRBD1	TRBV9	CASSPRTGPGNEQFF	TGTGCCAGCAGCCCACGGACAGGGCCGGGCAATGAGCAGTTCTTC
TRBJ2-5	TRBD2	TRBV11-3	CASSPPPGGNQETQYF	TGTGCCAGCAGCCCCCCGCCCGGGGGGAACCAAGAGACCCAGTACTTC
TRBJ1-1	-	TRBV19	CASGVAANTEAFF	TGTGCCAGTGGTGTCGCGGCGAACACTGAAGCTTTCTTT
TRBJ2-7	-	TRBV11-3	CASSHDSYEQYF	TGTGCCAGCAGCCACGACAGCTACGAGCAGTACTTC
TRBJ1-6	-	TRBV7-8	CASSFQTGNSPLHF	TGTGCCAGCAGCTTCCAAACAGGGAATTCACCCCTCCACTTT
TRBJ2-6	TRBD1	TRBV18	CASSLTLTGTAHTDHNSGANVLTF	TGTGCCAGCTCACTCACGCTAACCGGGACAGCGCACACCGATCACAACTCTGGGGCCAACGTCCTGACTTTC
TRBJ1-3	TRBD1	TRBV15	CATSSPRDRGRNTIYF	TGTGCCACCAGCAGCCCCCGGGACAGGGGTAGAAACACCATATATTTT
TRBJ2-5	-	TRBV6-1	CASSGGGTAQETQYF	TGTGCCAGCAGTGGAGGAGGGACGGCCCAAGAGACCCAGTACTTC
TRBJ2-7	TRBD2	TRBV10-1	CATGGTDSYEQYF	TGCGCCACCGGGGGGACGGATTCCTACGAGCAGTACTTC
TRBJ2-2	-	TRBV14	CASSQFGTIGTGELFF	TGTGCCAGCAGCCAATTTGGGACAATTGGCACCGGGGAGCTGTTTTTT
TRBJ1-2	-	TRBV2	CASSDRGNYGYTF	TGTGCCAGCAGCGATCGGGGAAACTATGGCTACACCTTC
TRBJ2-2	TRBD2	TRBV28	CASSFRPSGAGELFF	TGTGCCAGCAGTTTTCGCCCTAGCGGGGCCGGGGAGCTGTTTTTT
TRBJ1-4	-	TRBV7-8	CASSLQSATNEKLFF	TGTGCCAGCAGTTTACAGTCTGCAACTAATGAAAAACTGTTTTTT
TRBJ2-5	-	TRBV19	CASVETQYF	TGTGCCAGCGTAGAGACCCAGTACTTC
TRBJ2-7	TRBD2	TRBV4-1	CASSHGAWRLAGGPLVDEQYF	TGCGCCAGCAGCCACGGGGCGTGGAGGCTAGCGGGAGGGCCGTTGGTGGACGAGCAGTACTTC
TRBJ2-3	-	TRBV27	CASSGGQTAPDTQYF	TGTGCCAGCAGCGGGGGACAGACGGCCCCAGATACGCAGTATTTT
TRBJ1-3	-	TRBV30	CAWRSSSGNTIYF	TGTGCCTGGAGGTCGTCCTCTGGAAACACCATATATTTT
TRBJ2-3	-	TRBV6-5	CASSWRVRTSTDTQYF	TGTGCCAGCAGTTGGAGGGTCAGAACTAGCACAGATACGCAGTATTTT
TRBJ2-7	TRBD2	TRBV7-2	CASSEGLALTYEQYF	TGTGCCAGCAGCGAGGGACTAGCGTTAACCTACGAGCAGTACTTC
TRBJ1-1	-	TRBV5-1	CASSLTGMGNTEAFF	TGCGCCAGCAGCTTGACCGGGATGGGGAACACTGAAGCTTTCTTT